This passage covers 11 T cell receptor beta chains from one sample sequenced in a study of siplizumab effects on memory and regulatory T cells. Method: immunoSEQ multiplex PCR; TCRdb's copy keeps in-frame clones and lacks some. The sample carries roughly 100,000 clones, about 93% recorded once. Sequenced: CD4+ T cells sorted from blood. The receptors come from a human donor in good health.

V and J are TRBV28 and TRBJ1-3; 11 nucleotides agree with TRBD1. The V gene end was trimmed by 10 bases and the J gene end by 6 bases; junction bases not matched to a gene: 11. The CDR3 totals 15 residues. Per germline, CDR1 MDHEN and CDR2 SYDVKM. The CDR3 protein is CATRERDRGVNTIYF. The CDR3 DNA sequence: TGTGCCACCAGGGAGCGGGACAGGGGGGTAAACACCATATATTTT.

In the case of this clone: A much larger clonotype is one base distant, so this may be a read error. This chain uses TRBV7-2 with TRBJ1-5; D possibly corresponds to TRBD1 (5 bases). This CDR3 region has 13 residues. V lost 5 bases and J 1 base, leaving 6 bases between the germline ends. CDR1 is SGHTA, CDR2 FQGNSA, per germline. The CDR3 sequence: CASSRQSNQPQHF. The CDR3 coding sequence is TGTGCCAGCAGCCGACAGAGCAATCAGCCCCAGCATTTT.

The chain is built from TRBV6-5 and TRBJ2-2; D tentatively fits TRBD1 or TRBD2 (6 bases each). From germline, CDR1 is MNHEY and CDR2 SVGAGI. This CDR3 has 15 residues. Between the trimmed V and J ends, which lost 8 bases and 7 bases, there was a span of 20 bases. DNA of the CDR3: TGTGCCAGCGGTAGGGGGAGGCGCGAGGGCGGGGAGCTGTTTTTT. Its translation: CASGRGRREGGELFF.

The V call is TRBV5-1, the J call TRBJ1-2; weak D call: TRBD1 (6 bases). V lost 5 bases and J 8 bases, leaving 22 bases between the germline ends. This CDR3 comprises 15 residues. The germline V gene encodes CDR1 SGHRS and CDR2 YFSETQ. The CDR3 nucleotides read TGCGCCAGCAGTCCGGCCGTAGGGGGGGCTGAAGGCTACACCTTC. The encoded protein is CASSPAVGGAEGYTF.

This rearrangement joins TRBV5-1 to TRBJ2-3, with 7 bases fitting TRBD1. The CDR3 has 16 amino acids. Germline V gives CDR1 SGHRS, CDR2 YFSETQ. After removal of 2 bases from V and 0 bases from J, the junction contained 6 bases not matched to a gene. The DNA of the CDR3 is TGCGCCAGCAGCTTCCTACAGGGGCCCAGCACAGATACGCAGTATTTT. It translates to CASSFLQGPSTDTQYF.

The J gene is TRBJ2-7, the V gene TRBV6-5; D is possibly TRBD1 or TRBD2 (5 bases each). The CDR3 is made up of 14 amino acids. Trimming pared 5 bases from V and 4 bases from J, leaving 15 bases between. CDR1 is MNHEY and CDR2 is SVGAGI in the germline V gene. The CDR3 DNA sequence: TGTGCCAGCAGTGACAGAGCGGCCGCGTACGAGCAGTACTTC. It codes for CASSDRAAAYEQYF.

CDR3 nucleotides: TGTGCCAGCAGTCCCGCAGGGGAGCGAGGGGGGGAGCAGTTCTTC. Protein: CASSPAGERGGEQFF. The chain uses TRBV6-5 and TRBJ2-1; TRBD1 or TRBD2 may be the D gene (6 bases each). The V gene lost 5 bases and the J gene lost 10 bases, with 21 bases spanning the gap. This CDR3 spans 15 amino acids. The germline V gene has CDR1 MNHEY and CDR2 SVGAGI.

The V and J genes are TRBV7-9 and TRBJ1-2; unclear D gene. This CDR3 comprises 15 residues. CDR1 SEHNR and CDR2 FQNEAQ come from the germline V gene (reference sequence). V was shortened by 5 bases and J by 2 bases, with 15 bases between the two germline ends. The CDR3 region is CASSAEFGENYGYTF. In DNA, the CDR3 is TGTGCCAGCAGCGCTGAATTTGGGGAAAACTATGGCTACACCTTC. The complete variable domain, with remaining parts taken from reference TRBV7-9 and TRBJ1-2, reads DTGVSQNPRHKITKRGQNVTFRCDPISEHNRLYWYRQTLGQGPEFLTYFQNEAQLEKSRLLSDRFSAERPKGSFSTLEIQRTEQGDSAMYLCASSAEFGENYGYTFGSGTRLTVV.

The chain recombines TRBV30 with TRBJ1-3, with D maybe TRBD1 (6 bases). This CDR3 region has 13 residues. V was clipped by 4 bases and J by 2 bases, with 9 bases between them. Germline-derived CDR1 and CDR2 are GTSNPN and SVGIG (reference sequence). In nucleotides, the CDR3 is TGTGCCTGGACCACAGGGACTGGAAACACCATATATTTT. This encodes CAWTTGTGNTIYF.

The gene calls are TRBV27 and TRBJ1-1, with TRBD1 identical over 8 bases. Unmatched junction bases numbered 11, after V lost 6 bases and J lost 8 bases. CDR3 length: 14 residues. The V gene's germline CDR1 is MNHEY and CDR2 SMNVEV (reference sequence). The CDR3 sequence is CASSIRQGSTEAFF. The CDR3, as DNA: TGTGCCAGCAGCATAAGACAGGGGTCCACCGAAGCTTTCTTT.

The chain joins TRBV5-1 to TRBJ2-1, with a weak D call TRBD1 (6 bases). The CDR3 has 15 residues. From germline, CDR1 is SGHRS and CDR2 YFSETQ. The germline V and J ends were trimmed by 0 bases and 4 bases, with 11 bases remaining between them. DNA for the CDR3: TGCGCCAGCAGCTTGGCTGGGACAAGTTACAATGAGCAGTTCTTC. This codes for CASSLAGTSYNEQFF.